A selection of T cell receptor beta chains follows, all from one sample in a study of blood T cell repertoires in COVID-19. Sequenced by immunoSEQ multiplex PCR; TCRdb stores in-frame clones only, minus some. The sample lists a few hundred thousand clones, just under 90% occurring once. The material sequenced was PBMCs or T cells enriched from blood (not recorded which). Source of these receptors: a woman in her sixties who had recovered from COVID-19. The conserved cysteine and the conserved F or W are not part of the CDR3 here.

v_call: TRBV2; cdr3_length: 15; j_call: TRBJ1-3; cdr3_aa: ASSEEARRGSGNTIY
v_call: TRBV9; cdr3_length: 12; j_call: TRBJ1-5; cdr3_aa: ASSDGQDHQPQH
v_call: TRBV13; cdr3_length: 12; j_call: TRBJ1-2; cdr3_aa: ASSSGQGATGYT
v_call: TRBV3-1/TRBV3-2; cdr3_length: 13; j_call: TRBJ1-2; cdr3_aa: ASSVQVGSYYGYT
v_call: TRBV7-6; cdr3_length: 14; j_call: TRBJ2-3; cdr3_aa: ASSLSTSGYTDTQY
v_call: TRBV19; cdr3_length: 11; j_call: TRBJ2-5; cdr3_aa: ASSNSGRETQY
v_call: TRBV18; cdr3_length: 12; j_call: TRBJ1-5; cdr3_aa: ASSPGQGNQPQH
v_call: TRBV5-4; cdr3_length: 12; j_call: TRBJ1-6; cdr3_aa: ASSLQGANSPLH
v_call: TRBV7-2; cdr3_length: 11; j_call: TRBJ2-1; cdr3_aa: ASSLTRNNEQF
v_call: TRBV7-2; cdr3_length: 12; j_call: TRBJ1-2; cdr3_aa: ASSLGQGNYGYT
v_call: TRBV7-6; cdr3_length: 12; j_call: TRBJ2-7; cdr3_aa: ASSLAATVGEQY
v_call: TRBV10-3; cdr3_length: 16; j_call: TRBJ1-3; cdr3_aa: AISDLGQQALSGNTIY
v_call: TRBV9; cdr3_length: 12; j_call: TRBJ2-3; cdr3_aa: ASSPLTGSDTQY
v_call: TRBV4-1; cdr3_length: 12; j_call: TRBJ1-1; cdr3_aa: ASSQARGGTEAF
v_call: TRBV10-3; cdr3_length: 14; j_call: TRBJ2-7; cdr3_aa: AISESMGQGSYEQY
v_call: TRBV30; cdr3_length: 9; j_call: TRBJ2-5; cdr3_aa: AWSVFGTQY
v_call: TRBV10-3; cdr3_length: 10; j_call: TRBJ2-7; cdr3_aa: AIGDRAEEQY
v_call: TRBV9; cdr3_length: 13; j_call: TRBJ2-1; cdr3_aa: ASSVGGRLDNEQF
v_call: TRBV9; cdr3_length: 13; j_call: TRBJ2-6; cdr3_aa: ASHRENSGANVLT
v_call: TRBV11-2; cdr3_length: 15; j_call: TRBJ2-2; cdr3_aa: ASSFVATGTNTGELF
v_call: TRBV7-6; cdr3_length: 14; j_call: TRBJ1-3; cdr3_aa: ASSLMGGFSGNTIY
v_call: TRBV28; cdr3_length: 12; j_call: TRBJ1-6; cdr3_aa: ASSSGQHFSPLH
v_call: TRBV4-1; cdr3_length: 9; j_call: TRBJ2-3; cdr3_aa: ASSLSDTQY
v_call: TRBV28; cdr3_length: 12; j_call: TRBJ1-1; cdr3_aa: ASSLRQEHTEAF
v_call: TRBV7-3; cdr3_length: 13; j_call: TRBJ2-7; cdr3_aa: ASSLGTGSVYEQY
v_call: TRBV9; cdr3_length: 15; j_call: TRBJ2-2; cdr3_aa: ASSVHLFGKNTGELF
v_call: TRBV5-4; cdr3_length: 12; j_call: TRBJ2-7; cdr3_aa: ASTSRTGNYEQY